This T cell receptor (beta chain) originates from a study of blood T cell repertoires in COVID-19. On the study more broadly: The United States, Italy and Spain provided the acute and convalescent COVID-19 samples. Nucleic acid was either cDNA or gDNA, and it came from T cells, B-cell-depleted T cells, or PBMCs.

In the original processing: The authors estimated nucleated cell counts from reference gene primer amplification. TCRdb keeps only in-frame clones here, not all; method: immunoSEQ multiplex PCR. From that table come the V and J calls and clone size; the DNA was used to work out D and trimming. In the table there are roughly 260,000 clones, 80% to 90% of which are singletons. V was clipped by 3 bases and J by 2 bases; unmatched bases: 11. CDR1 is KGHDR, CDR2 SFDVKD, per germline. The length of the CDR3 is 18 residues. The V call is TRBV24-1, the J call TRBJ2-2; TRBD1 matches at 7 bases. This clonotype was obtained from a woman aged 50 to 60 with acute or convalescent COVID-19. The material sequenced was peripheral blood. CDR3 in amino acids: CATSDPTGEQGNTGELFF. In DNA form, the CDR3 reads TGTGCCACCAGTGATCCCACAGGGGAGCAGGGCAACACCGGGGAGCTGTTTTTT.